Sequencing of this T cell receptor (beta chain) was carried out in a study of blood T cell repertoires in COVID-19. Background on the study: Both acute and convalescent COVID-19 samples were obtained from the United States, Italy and Spain. PBMCs, B-cell-depleted T cells, or T cells provided the cDNA or gDNA that made up the material.

V lost 1 base, J lost 0 bases, and 10 bases lay in between. The CDR3 extends over 16 amino acids. The germline V gene encodes CDR1 MNHNS and CDR2 SASEGT. As handled by the study authors: Estimation of nucleated cell counts relied on the amplification of reference gene primers. The method was immunoSEQ multiplex PCR; TCRdb's version includes in-frame clones alone and lacks a portion of them. V and J calls and clone size follow that table, whereas D and trimming were derived from the DNA. The sample holds about 140,000 clones, around 87% seen once. The rearrangement uses TRBV6-1 and TRBJ2-4; D is perhaps TRBD2 (6 bases). The source material was peripheral blood. The clonotype comes from a human donor in a cohort sampled during active COVID-19. This chain's CDR3 is CASSEVLARAKNIQYF. CDR3 coding DNA: TGTGCCAGCAGTGAAGTGCTAGCGAGAGCCAAAAACATTCAGTACTTC.